These 18 T cell receptor beta chains were all obtained from the same sample, sequenced in a study of T cell responses to AZD1222 COVID-19 vaccine. Profiling relied on immunoSEQ multiplex PCR, and the TCRdb table lists in-frame clones only, not all of them. The top ten clones hold approximately 5% of a sample with 92,000 or so clones, approximately 89% of them seen once. Source: peripheral blood, taken 28 days after the second AZD1222 dose. These TCRs come from an adult who received the AZD1222 COVID-19 vaccine.

For the CDR3, the DNA is TGTGCCAGCAGGAATAGGGGGGTCAATGAAGCTTTCTTT. Amino acids: CASRNRGVNEAFF. This chain joins TRBV11-2 and TRBJ1-1, with D tentatively TRBD1 (6 bases). The CDR3 covers 13 residues. Germline CDR1 and CDR2: SGHAT and FQNNGV. The germline V and J ends were trimmed by 6 bases and 7 bases, with 15 bases remaining between them.

The table lists this clone with a count of one. The chain employs TRBV5-1 and TRBJ1-5; D gene ambiguous. Trimming removed 0 bases from V and 0 bases from J, with 10 bases in between. The CDR3 covers 16 residues. Looked up from germline, CDR1 is SGHRS and CDR2 is YFSETQ. The CDR3 region is CASSLGASNSNQPQHF. In DNA, the CDR3 is TGCGCCAGCAGCTTGGGGGCCAGCAATAGCAATCAGCCCCAGCATTTT.

The rearrangement uses TRBV6-5 and TRBJ1-3; D is undetermined. Trimming removed 6 bases at V and 2 bases at J, with 8 bases between. CDR3 length equals 13 residues. Germline V gene sequence: CDR1 MNHEY, CDR2 SVGAGI. The CDR3 nucleotides are TGTGCCAGCAGAGGGATCCCTGGAAACACCATATATTTT. Protein: CASRGIPGNTIYF.

CDR3 sequence reads: CASSPGQTYNSPLHF. In DNA form, the CDR3 reads TGTGCCAGCAGTCCGGGACAGACATATAATTCACCCCTCCACTTT. The V and J genes are TRBV28 and TRBJ1-6, with TRBD1 matching 7 bases. Unmatched junction bases numbered 5, after V lost 5 bases and J lost 4 bases. CDR1 and CDR2 from the germline V gene are MDHEN and SYDVKM. The CDR3 runs to 15 residues. Drawing the rest from reference TRBV28 and TRBJ1-6, the complete variable domain is DVKVTQSSRYLVKRTGEKVFLECVQDMDHENMFWYRQDPGLGLRLIYFSYDVKMKEKGDIPEGYSVSREKKERFSLILESASTNQTSMYLCASSPGQTYNSPLHFGNGTRLTVT.

This clone has a single count. The genes are TRBV7-3 and TRBJ1-1; D is uncertain. There are 17 residues in the CDR3. V gave up 6 bases and J gave up 1 base, with 21 bases separating them. CDR1 is SGHTA, CDR2 FQGTGA, per germline. The CDR3 coding sequence is TGTGCCAGCAGGTTAGTTAGGACGTTCAAGACGAACACTGAAGCTTTCTTT. This codes for CASRLVRTFKTNTEAFF. The whole variable domain, filled in from reference TRBV7-3 and TRBJ1-1, reads GAGVSQTPSNKVTEKGKYVELRCDPISGHTALYWYRQSLGQGPEFLIYFQGTGAADDSGLPNDRFFAVRPEGSVSTLKIQRTERGDSAVYLCASRLVRTFKTNTEAFFGQGTRLTVV.

J is TRBJ1-1 and V is TRBV10-1, with a possible D match to TRBD1 (5 bases). Germline values: CDR1 WNHNN, CDR2 SYGVQD (reference sequence). The CDR3 covers 17 residues. The V and J ends lost 6 bases and 5 bases respectively, with 25 bases between them. CDR3 DNA sequence: TGCGCCAGCAGGACCCGGCTGGGGGTCTCCGAGGAAACTGAAGCTTTCTTT. Amino acids: CASRTRLGVSEETEAFF.

V and J are TRBV6-6 and TRBJ2-7, with 10 bases aligning to TRBD2. The V and J ends lost 10 bases and 6 bases, in that order; junction bases with no gene match: 18. The CDR3 length is 16 residues. Germline lookup yields CDR1 MNHNY and CDR2 SVGAGI (reference sequence). CDR3 in amino acids: CATSRVAGGINLEQYF. CDR3 nucleotide sequence: TGTGCCACCTCCCGGGTAGCGGGGGGCATTAACCTCGAGCAGTACTTC.

The chain is built from TRBV30 and TRBJ2-3, with 10 bases that match TRBD2. The CDR3 consists of 14 residues. V gave up 2 bases and J gave up 6 bases; unmatched junction bases: 5. CDR1 GTSNPN and CDR2 SVGIG come from the germline V gene (reference sequence). The CDR3 nucleotides read TGTGCCTGGAGTTCAACTAGCGGGGTGGATACGCAGTATTTT. Its translation is CAWSSTSGVDTQYF.

This chain connects TRBV5-4 to TRBJ1-1; D not certain. V was pared by 0 bases and J by 8 bases, with 5 bases between. The CDR3 totals 11 residues. CDR1 SGHNT and CDR2 YYREEE come from the germline V gene (reference sequence). CDR3 bases: TGTGCCAGCAGCTTGGGCAGGGAAGCTTTCTTT. This gives the protein CASSLGREAFF.

This sequence joins TRBV7-3 and TRBJ1-5; D gene unclear. V lost 4 bases and J 4 bases, leaving 8 bases between the germline ends. This CDR3 is 13 amino acids long. CDR1 is SGHTA and CDR2 is FQGTGA in the germline V gene. CDR3 DNA sequence: TGTGCCAGCAGCTCCGCCTCTAATCAGCCCCAGCATTTT. Translation gives CASSSASNQPQHF.

The chain combines TRBV6-5 with TRBJ1-2, with D possibly being TRBD1 (5 bases). This CDR3 has 13 amino acids. V was clipped by 7 bases and J by 7 bases, with 16 bases between them. Germline lookup yields CDR1 MNHEY and CDR2 SVGAGI. The CDR3 sequence: CASKGFSGSGYTF. CDR3 nucleotide sequence: TGTGCCAGCAAGGGATTTTCAGGGTCTGGCTACACCTTC.

CDR3 nucleotide sequence: TGTGCCAGCTGGGGGGAATTCCTAGCCAAAAACATTCAGTACTTC. Translation: CASWGEFLAKNIQYF. The rearrangement uses TRBV2 and TRBJ2-4; TRBD2 is a possible D gene (6 bases). The CDR3 sequence is 15 residues long. In germline, CDR1 is SNHLY, CDR2 FYNNEI. V lost 8 bases to trimming and J lost 0 bases, with 14 bases between them.

This clone came up a few times. This chain links TRBV7-9 with TRBJ1-5; 10 bases are shared with TRBD1. Trimming took 5 bases from V and 14 from J; bases not matched to a gene: 12. The CDR3 totals 14 residues. Germline V gives CDR1 SEHNR, CDR2 FQNEAQ (reference sequence). In DNA form, the CDR3 reads TGTGCCAGCAGCCCCCTCCGGGGGACAGGGGAGAAGCATTTT. The encoded protein is CASSPLRGTGEKHF. Combining the CDR3 with reference TRBV7-9 and TRBJ1-5 gives the whole variable domain DTGVSQNPRHKITKRGQNVTFRCDPISEHNRLYWYRQTLGQGPEFLTYFQNEAQLEKSRLLSDRFSAERPKGSFSTLEIQRTEQGDSAMYLCASSPLRGTGEKHFGDGTRLSIL.

This clone showed up just a few times. The chain combines TRBV29-1 with TRBJ1-2; TRBD1 aligns across 8 bases. CDR3 length: 14 amino acids. Trimming cost V 2 bases and J 8 bases; bases outside gene matches: 10. Per the germline V gene, CDR1 is SQVTM and CDR2 is ANQGSEA. CDR3 residues: CSVELRRGLGGYTF. The DNA of the CDR3 is TGCAGCGTTGAACTACGCAGGGGGCTTGGGGGCTACACCTTC.

The chain combines TRBV3-1 (or the pseudogene TRBV3-2) with TRBJ1-4; D unresolved. The ends were cut back, 1 base at V and 2 bases at J, with 11 bases in the middle. This CDR3 contains 16 residues. Germline-derived CDR1 and CDR2 are LGHDT and YNNKEL (reference sequence). DNA of the CDR3: TGTGCCAGCAGCCAAGGGGTACGGACCACTAATGAAAAACTGTTTTTT. It translates to CASSQGVRTTNEKLFF.

V usage is TRBV5-4 and J usage is TRBJ2-2; no definite D call. V was shortened by 3 bases and J by 5 bases, with 14 bases between the two germline ends. CDR3 length: 15 residues. The V gene's germline CDR1 is SGHNT and CDR2 YYREEE (reference sequence). CDR3 bases: TGTGCCAGCAGCTCTGACACGCCGTTAACCGGGGAGCTGTTTTTT. Protein product: CASSSDTPLTGELFF.

The CDR3 DNA is TGTGCCAGCAGCCCCTACATGACAGGAACCTACGAGCAGTACTTC. The encoded protein is CASSPYMTGTYEQYF. This chain connects TRBV27 to TRBJ2-7; perhaps TRBD1 as D (6 bases). V shed 6 bases and J shed 2 bases, with 17 bases lying between them. This CDR3 region has 15 residues. CDR1 and CDR2 (germline): MNHEY, SMNVEV (reference sequence).

As concerns this clone: A junction boundary mismatches the germline segment, possibly from a read error. The V gene is TRBV2, the J gene TRBJ1-6, with TRBD1 as a possible D gene (6 bases). In germline, CDR1 is SNHLY, CDR2 FYNNEI. CDR3 length equals 14 residues. CDR3 sequence: CPTPGGLNNSPLHF. The CDR3 DNA is TGCCCCACCCCGGGGGGCCTTAATAATTCACCCCTCCACTTT.